One T cell receptor (beta chain) is described in this entry. The sample is drawn from a study of blood T cell repertoires in COVID-19. Study as a whole: Samples taken during acute and convalescent COVID-19 were collected in the United States, Italy and Spain.

Study processing details: Estimation of nucleated cell counts relied on the amplification of reference gene primers. Profiled with immunoSEQ multiplex PCR; TCRdb holds only in-frame clones, not every one. That table gives V, J and clone size, and the DNA gave D and trimming. The table records about 490,000 clones, approximately 83% of them present only once. The receptor's source is a human donor in a cohort sampled during active COVID-19. Sequenced sample: peripheral blood.

The DNA of the CDR3 is TGTGCCTGGAGTCGGGGTGGCGAGCAGTACTTC. Its protein product is CAWSRGGEQYF. The chain uses TRBV30 and TRBJ2-7; D is possibly TRBD2 (5 bases). Per the germline V gene, CDR1 is GTSNPN and CDR2 is SVGIG (reference sequence). Trimming cost V 2 bases and J 6 bases, with 8 bases left between them. The CDR3 has 11 amino acids.